This T cell receptor beta chain was profiled in a study of response to subunit inactivated influenza vaccine. General study results and limits: T cells newly recruited by each seasonal influenza vaccination are few, the authors suggested.

This clonotype showed up many times. What it binds is unknown. TCRdb called the RT-PCR reads again in MiXCR, with one record for every CDR3 protein. The repertoire holds 500,000 to 600,000 distinct CDR3 sequences, with around 13% as singletons. The material sequenced was PBMCs from blood, taken roughly 48 days after vaccination. The source is a man aged 45-65 years who received an inactivated influenza vaccine.

CDR3 region: CASSLVSDSYGYTF. DNA of the CDR3: TGTGCCAGCAGCTTAGTTTCAGACAGCTATGGCTACACCTTC. The chain links TRBV7-2 to TRBJ1-2, with a possible D match to TRBD1 (5 bases). V dropped 1 base and J dropped 4 bases, with 10 bases sitting between them. The germline V gene encodes CDR1 SGHTA and CDR2 FQGNSA. The CDR3 sequence is 14 residues long.